These T cell receptor beta chains were read from a single sample in a study of blood T cell repertoires in COVID-19. Assay: immunoSEQ multiplex PCR; the TCRdb copy retains only in-frame clones and omits some. The top ten clones hold over 4.5% of a sample with approximately 250,000 clones, approximately 87% of them seen once. Sample: peripheral blood. Receptors originate from a man aged 55 to 70 who had recovered from COVID-19. Each CDR3 is given with its conserved first and last residue. Each record gives: V gene, J gene, D gene, clone size, CDR3 protein, CDR3 DNA. D genes are given only for firm matches. The size field is filled for only some rows; it gives once, few, many or a size class.

V gene: TRBV7-9
J gene: TRBJ1-3
D gene: -
clone size: -
CDR3 protein: CASSLTNTIYF
CDR3 DNA: TGTGCCAGCAGCCTAACAAACACCATATATTTT

V gene: TRBV6-5
J gene: TRBJ1-2
D gene: TRBD1
clone size: -
CDR3 protein: CASSPQGQGRVGYTF
CDR3 DNA: TGTGCCAGCAGTCCCCAGGGACAGGGAAGGGTCGGCTACACCTTC

V gene: TRBV28
J gene: TRBJ2-7
D gene: -
clone size: -
CDR3 protein: CASSQREYEQYF
CDR3 DNA: TGTGCCAGCAGCCAGAGGGAGTACGAGCAGTACTTC

V gene: TRBV7-9
J gene: TRBJ2-1
D gene: TRBD2
clone size: -
CDR3 protein: CASGGLAGNNEQFF
CDR3 DNA: TGTGCCAGCGGCGGACTAGCGGGAAACAATGAGCAGTTCTTC

V gene: TRBV5-5
J gene: TRBJ2-7
D gene: -
clone size: -
CDR3 protein: CASSRQQGFEQYF
CDR3 DNA: TGTGCCAGCAGTCGTCAACAGGGCTTCGAGCAGTACTTC

V gene: TRBV19
J gene: TRBJ2-3
D gene: TRBD2
clone size: -
CDR3 protein: CASSLGLAGTADTQYF
CDR3 DNA: TGTGCCAGTAGTCTGGGACTAGCGGGAACCGCAGATACGCAGTATTTT

V gene: TRBV5-1
J gene: TRBJ2-2
D gene: TRBD2
clone size: -
CDR3 protein: CASSPRTSGGAGELFF
CDR3 DNA: TGCGCCAGCAGCCCGAGGACTAGCGGGGGGGCCGGGGAGCTGTTTTTT

V gene: TRBV27
J gene: TRBJ1-2
D gene: TRBD1
clone size: -
CDR3 protein: CASSDRDRGLINYGYTF
CDR3 DNA: TGTGCCAGCAGTGACCGGGACAGGGGGCTGATTAACTATGGCTACACCTTC

V gene: TRBV2
J gene: TRBJ2-7
D gene: TRBD2
clone size: -
CDR3 protein: CASRIREGFHEQYF
CDR3 DNA: TGTGCCAGCAGAATACGGGAGGGCTTCCACGAGCAGTACTTC

V gene: TRBV4-1
J gene: TRBJ2-1
D gene: TRBD2
clone size: few
CDR3 protein: CASSQAGLAGDNEQFF
CDR3 DNA: TGCGCCAGCAGCCAAGCCGGACTAGCGGGGGACAATGAGCAGTTCTTC